The entry below describes one T cell receptor (delta chain). One base separates it from a far larger clone, so it is likely a read error. The data are from a study of human gamma delta and Vdelta1 T cells. The CDR3 is made up of 29 amino acids. CDR1 is TSWWSYY and CDR2 is QGS in the germline V gene. TCRdb re-analyzed the PCR reads via CATT. The table lists about 4,000 delta-chain clones, roughly a quarter of them singletons. This chain connects TRDV1 to TRDJ1, with 13 positions matching TRDD3. The sequence was obtained from a human donor in good health. The sequencing input was naive CD27+ Vdelta1 gamma-delta T cells from blood. The CDR3 DNA follows: TGTGCTCTTGGGGAACTAGCTGGGTATCTGCCTTCCTTCACTTTACTGGGGGATACGCGGAATCTGTACACCGGTAAACTCATCTTT. It translates to CALGELAGYLPSFTLLGDTRNLYTGKLIF.